The 4 T cell receptor beta chains in this list originate from one sample, sequenced in a study of T-cell reconstitution after alpha-beta-depleted transplantation in children. What these receptors recognize is not known. Study findings and constraints: It was newly produced T cells that mostly accounted for T-cell counts and diversity one year after transplant.

Unique molecular identifiers were incorporated during preparation of the TCRbeta library. TCRdb used MiXCR to reprocess the PCR reads, holding one entry per CDR3 protein. Of some 300,000 distinct CDR3 sequences listed, roughly 7.8% were seen once; the top ten hold about 8.2%. Sequenced here: peripheral blood, sampled 360 days after TCRalphabeta/CD19-depleted stem cell transplant. Receptor source: a female patient aged 2-15 years who had a stem cell transplant for Fanconi anemia, so the T cells may come from the graft donor.

V and J are TRBV3-1 and TRBJ2-5, with 9 bases that match TRBD1. The germline V gene has CDR1 LGHDT and CDR2 YNNKEL (reference sequence). V trimming: 2 bases; J trimming: 2 bases; junction bases outside the gene matches: 6. The CDR3 spans 16 residues. The CDR3 spells CASSQNRGLLQETQYF. In nucleotides, the CDR3 is TGTGCCAGCAGCCAAAACAGGGGGCTCCTTCAAGAGACCCAGTACTTC.

This clonotype was seen many times. This chain connects TRBV20-1 to TRBJ2-1, with TRBD2 identical over 8 bases. The CDR3 totals 13 residues. With 5 bases clipped from V and 4 bases from J, the junction kept 4 bases outside the gene matches. Looked up from germline, CDR1 is DFQATT and CDR2 is SNEGSKA (reference sequence). CDR3 region: CSARTSPYNEQFF. The CDR3 coding sequence is TGCAGTGCTCGGACTAGCCCATACAATGAGCAGTTCTTC.

Ten or more counts support this clonotype. The chain carries TRBV18 and TRBJ2-1; the D is unclear. The CDR3 contains 13 residues. Germline lookup yields CDR1 KGHSH and CDR2 LQKENI. Trimming left V 2 bases short and J 3 bases short, with 5 bases between. CDR3 sequence reads: CASSPWSYNEQFF. The CDR3 DNA follows: TGTGCCAGCTCACCATGGAGCTACAATGAGCAGTTCTTC.

This clonotype was found a few times. V and J are TRBV4-2 and TRBJ2-1; 7 bases agree with TRBD2. V dropped 1 base and J dropped 9; count of bases not matched to a gene: 12. CDR3 length: 16 residues. Germline V CDR1 and CDR2: LGHNA, YNFKEQ. The CDR3 DNA follows: TGTGCCAGCAGCCAAGTACTAAGGCGGGGGAGAAGTGAGCAGTTCTTC. Encoded protein: CASSQVLRRGRSEQFF.